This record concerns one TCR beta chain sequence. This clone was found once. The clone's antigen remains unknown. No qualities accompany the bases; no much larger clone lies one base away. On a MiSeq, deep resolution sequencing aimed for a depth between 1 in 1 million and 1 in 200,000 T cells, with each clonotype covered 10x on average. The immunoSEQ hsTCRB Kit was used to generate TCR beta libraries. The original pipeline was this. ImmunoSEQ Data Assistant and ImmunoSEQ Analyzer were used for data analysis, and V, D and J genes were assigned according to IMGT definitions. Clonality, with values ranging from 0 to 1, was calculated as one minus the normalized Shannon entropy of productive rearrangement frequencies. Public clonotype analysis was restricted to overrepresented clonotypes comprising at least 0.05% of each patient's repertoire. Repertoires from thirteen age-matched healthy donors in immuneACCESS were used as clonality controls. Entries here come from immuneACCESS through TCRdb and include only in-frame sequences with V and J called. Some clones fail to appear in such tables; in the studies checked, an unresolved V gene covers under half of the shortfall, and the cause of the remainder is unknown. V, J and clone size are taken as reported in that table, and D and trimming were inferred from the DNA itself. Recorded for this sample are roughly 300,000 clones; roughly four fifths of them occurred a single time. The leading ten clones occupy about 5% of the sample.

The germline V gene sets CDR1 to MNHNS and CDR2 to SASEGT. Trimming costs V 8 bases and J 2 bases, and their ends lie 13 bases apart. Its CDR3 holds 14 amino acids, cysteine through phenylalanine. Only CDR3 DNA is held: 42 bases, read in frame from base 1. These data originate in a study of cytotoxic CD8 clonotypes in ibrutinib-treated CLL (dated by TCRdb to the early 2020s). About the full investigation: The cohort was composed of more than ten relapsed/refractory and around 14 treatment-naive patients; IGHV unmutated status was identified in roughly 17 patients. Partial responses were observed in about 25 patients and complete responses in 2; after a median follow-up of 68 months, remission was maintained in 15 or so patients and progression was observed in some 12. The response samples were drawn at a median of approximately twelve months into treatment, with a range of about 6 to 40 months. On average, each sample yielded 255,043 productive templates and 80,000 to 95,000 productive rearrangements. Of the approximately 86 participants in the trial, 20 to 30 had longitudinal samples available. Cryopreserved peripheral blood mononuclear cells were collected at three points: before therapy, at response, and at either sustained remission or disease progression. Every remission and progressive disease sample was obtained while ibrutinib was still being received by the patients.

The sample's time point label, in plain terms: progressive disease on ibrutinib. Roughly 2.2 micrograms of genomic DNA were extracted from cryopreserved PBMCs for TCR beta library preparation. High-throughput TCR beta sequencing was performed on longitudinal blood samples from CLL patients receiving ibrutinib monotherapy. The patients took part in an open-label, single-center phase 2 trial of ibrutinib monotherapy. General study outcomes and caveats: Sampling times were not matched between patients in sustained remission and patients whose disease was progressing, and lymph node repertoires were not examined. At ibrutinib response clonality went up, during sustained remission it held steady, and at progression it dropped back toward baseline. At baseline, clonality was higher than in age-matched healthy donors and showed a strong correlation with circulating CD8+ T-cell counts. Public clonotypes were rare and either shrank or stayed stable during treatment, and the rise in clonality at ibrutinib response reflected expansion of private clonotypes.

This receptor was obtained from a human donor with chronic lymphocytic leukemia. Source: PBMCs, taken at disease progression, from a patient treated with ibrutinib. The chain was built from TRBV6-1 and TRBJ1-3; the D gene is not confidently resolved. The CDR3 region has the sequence CASVRTLTGNTIYF. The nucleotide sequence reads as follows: TGTGCCAGCGTTAGGACTCTTACTGGAAACACCATATATTTT.